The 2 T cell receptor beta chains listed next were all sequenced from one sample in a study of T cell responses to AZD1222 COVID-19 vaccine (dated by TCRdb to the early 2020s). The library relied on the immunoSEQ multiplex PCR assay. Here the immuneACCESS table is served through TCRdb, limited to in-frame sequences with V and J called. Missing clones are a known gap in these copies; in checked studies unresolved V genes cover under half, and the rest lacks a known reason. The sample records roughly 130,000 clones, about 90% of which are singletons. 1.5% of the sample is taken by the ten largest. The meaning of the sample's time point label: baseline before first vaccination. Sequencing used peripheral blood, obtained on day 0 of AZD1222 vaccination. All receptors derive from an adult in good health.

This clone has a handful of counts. In nucleotides, the CDR3 is TGTGCCAGCAGTCCCTCGTGGGATACGCAGTATTTT. Its protein is CASSPSWDTQYF. The rearrangement joins TRBV28 to TRBJ2-3; D is undetermined. Looked up from germline, CDR1 is MDHEN and CDR2 is SYDVKM. Trimming left V 5 bases short and J 6 bases short, with 9 bases between. The CDR3 length is 12 residues.

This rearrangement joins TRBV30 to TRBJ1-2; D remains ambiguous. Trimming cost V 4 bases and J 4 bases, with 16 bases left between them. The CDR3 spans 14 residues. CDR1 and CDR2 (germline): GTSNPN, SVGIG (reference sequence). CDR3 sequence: CAWTGSAVTYGYTF. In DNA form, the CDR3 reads TGTGCCTGGACGGGGTCGGCGGTCACCTATGGCTACACCTTC.